This T cell receptor (beta chain) is from a study of cytomegalovirus exposure and HLA in healthy donors. Samples came from healthy bone marrow donors. The PCR was carried out with 60 Vbeta primers and 13 Jbeta primers. The table came from immunoSEQ multiplex PCR; TCRdb's copy has only in-frame clones and leaves some out. The data hold about 120,000 clones, with around four fifths observed a single time. With regard to this clone: Antigen specificity is unknown.

Findings of the study overall: Common viral pathogens (according to a later analysis) appeared linked to several of the most significant clusters. Only CMV serostatus was available as immune exposure information.

The sequenced material came from PBMCs. The source is a woman in her thirties or forties in good health and CMV-seropositive.

The DNA for the CDR3 is TGTGCCAGTACTCCGGGACAGGGCTACGAGCAGTACTTC. Its protein product is CASTPGQGYEQYF. The chain joins TRBV19 to TRBJ2-7; 9 nucleotides line up with TRBD1. The CDR3 runs 13 residues. The J segment lost 3 bases and the V segment lost 7 bases, leaving 4 bases of the junction unmatched. The germline gives CDR1 LNHDA, CDR2 SQIVND (reference sequence).